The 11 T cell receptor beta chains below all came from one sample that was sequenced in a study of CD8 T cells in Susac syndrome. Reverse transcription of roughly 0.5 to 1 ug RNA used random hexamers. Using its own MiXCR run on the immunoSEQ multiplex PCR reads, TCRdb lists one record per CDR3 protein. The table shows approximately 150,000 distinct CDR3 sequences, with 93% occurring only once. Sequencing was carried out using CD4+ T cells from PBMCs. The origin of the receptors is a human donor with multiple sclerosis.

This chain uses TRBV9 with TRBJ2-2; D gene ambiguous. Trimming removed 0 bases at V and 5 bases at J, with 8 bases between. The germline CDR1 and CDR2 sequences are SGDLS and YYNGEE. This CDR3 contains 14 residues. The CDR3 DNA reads TGTGCCAGCAGCGTAGGGATGCCAACCGGGGAGCTGTTTTTT. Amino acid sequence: CASSVGMPTGELFF.

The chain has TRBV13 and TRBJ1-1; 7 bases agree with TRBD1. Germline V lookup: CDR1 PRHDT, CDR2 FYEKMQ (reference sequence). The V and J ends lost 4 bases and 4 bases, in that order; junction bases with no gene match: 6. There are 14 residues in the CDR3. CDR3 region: CASSSQGSATEAFF. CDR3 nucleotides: TGTGCCAGCAGCTCACAGGGGTCGGCCACTGAAGCTTTCTTT.

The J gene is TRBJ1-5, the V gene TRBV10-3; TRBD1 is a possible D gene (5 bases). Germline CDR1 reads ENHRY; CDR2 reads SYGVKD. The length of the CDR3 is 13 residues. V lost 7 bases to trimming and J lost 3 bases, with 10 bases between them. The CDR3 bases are TGTGCCATCATGCGGGGCCCCAATCAGCCCCAGCATTTT. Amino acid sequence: CAIMRGPNQPQHF.

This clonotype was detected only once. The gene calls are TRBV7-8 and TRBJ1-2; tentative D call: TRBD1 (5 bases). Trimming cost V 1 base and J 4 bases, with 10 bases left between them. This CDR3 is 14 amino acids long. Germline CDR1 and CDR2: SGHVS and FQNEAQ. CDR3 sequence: CASSLGGIRYGYTF. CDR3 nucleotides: TGTGCCAGCAGCTTAGGGGGCATCCGCTATGGCTACACCTTC.

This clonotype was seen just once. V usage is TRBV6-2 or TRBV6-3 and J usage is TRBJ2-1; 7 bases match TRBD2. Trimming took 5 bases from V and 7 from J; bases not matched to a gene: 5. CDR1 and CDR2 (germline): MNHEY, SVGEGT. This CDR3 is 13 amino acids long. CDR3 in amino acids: CASSPRTRNEQFF. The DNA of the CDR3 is TGTGCCAGCAGTCCGCGGACTAGGAATGAGCAGTTCTTC.

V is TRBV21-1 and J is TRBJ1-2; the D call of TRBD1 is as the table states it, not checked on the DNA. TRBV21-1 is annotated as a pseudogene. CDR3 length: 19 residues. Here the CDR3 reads CANNCTGTGPYALGDGYTF. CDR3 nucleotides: TGTGCCAACAATTGTACCGGGACAGGGCCTTATGCGCTTGGGGATGGCTACACCTTC.

The CDR3 sequence: CASSPADRTANTEAFF. CDR3 in DNA: TGTGCCAGCAGCCCAGCGGACAGGACAGCTAACACTGAAGCTTTCTTT. This chain connects TRBV12-3 or TRBV12-4 to TRBJ1-1; 7 nucleotides agree with TRBD1. The CDR3 covers 16 residues. V dropped 6 bases and J dropped 2; count of bases not matched to a gene: 12.

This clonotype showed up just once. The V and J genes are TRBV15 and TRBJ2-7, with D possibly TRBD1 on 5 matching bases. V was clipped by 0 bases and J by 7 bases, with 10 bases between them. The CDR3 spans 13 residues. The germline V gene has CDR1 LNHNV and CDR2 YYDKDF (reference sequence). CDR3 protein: CATSRDRQGEQYF. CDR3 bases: TGTGCCACCAGCAGAGATCGGCAGGGAGAGCAGTACTTC.

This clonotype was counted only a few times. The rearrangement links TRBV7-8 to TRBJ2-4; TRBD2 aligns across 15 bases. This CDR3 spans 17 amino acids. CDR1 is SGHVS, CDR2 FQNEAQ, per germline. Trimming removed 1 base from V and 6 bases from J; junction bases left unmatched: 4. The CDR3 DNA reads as TGTGCCAGCAGCTTAGAAGGACTAGCGGGAGGGGGAAACATTCAGTACTTC. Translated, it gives CASSLEGLAGGGNIQYF.

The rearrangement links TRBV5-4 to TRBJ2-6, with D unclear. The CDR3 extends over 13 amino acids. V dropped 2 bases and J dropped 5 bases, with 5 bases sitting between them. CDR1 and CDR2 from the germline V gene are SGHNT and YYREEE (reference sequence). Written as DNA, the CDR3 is TGTGCCAGCAGCTTTGACAGGGCCAACGTCCTGACTTTC. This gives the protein CASSFDRANVLTF.

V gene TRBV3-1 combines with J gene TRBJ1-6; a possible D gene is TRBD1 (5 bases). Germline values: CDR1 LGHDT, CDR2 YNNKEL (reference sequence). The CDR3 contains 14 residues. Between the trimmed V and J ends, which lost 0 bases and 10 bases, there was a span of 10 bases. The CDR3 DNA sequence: TGTGCCAGCAGCCAAGACAGGGTTTCCTCACCCCTCCACTTT. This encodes CASSQDRVSSPLHF. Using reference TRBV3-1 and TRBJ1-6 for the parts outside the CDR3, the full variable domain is DTAVSQTPKYLVTQMGNDKSIKCEQNLGHDTMYWYKQDSKKFLKIMFSYNNKELIINETVPNRFSPKSPDKAHLNLHINSLELGDSAVYFCASSQDRVSSPLHFGNGTRLTVT.